The T cell receptor beta chain described here comes from a study of T cell responses to AZD1222 COVID-19 vaccine. Study findings and constraints: Targets within unmutated variant regions were reportedly found for nearly half of spike-specific TCRs.

Per germline, CDR1 SNHLY and CDR2 FYNNEI. This CDR3 is built from 16 residues. The junction had 6 bases not matched to a gene; V was cut back by 7 bases and J by 0 bases. Profiled with immunoSEQ multiplex PCR; TCRdb holds only in-frame clones, not every one. The sample gives under 85,000 clones, about nine tenths of which show up once; 24% is in the top ten. About this clone itself: Its antigen is unidentified.

The chain uses TRBV2 and TRBJ1-2, with 12 bases lining up with TRBD1. Sequenced here: peripheral blood, sampled on day 0 of AZD1222 vaccination. The sequence derives from an adult in good health. CDR3 sequence reads: CASTRDRGLTNYGYTF. The CDR3 bases are TGTGCCAGCACGCGGGACAGGGGGCTAACTAACTATGGCTACACCTTC.